Each of the 7 T cell receptor beta chains below was sequenced from the same sample in a study of blood T cell repertoires in COVID-19. Sequencing used immunoSEQ multiplex PCR; TCRdb keeps in-frame clones, though not all of them. The sample has 50,000 to 70,000 clones, 90% seen once. Source material: peripheral blood. These TCRs come from a human donor with active COVID-19. The donor label of this sample is uncertain.

The chain couples TRBV5-1 to TRBJ2-7, with TRBD1 matching over 7 bases. Germline CDR1 is SGHRS and CDR2 is YFSETQ. The CDR3 runs to 13 residues. V lost 6 bases and J lost 6; bases outside the gene matches: 9. The CDR3 bases are TGCGCCAGCACCCCTAAGACAGGGAGCGAGCAGTACGTC. This gives the protein CASTPKTGSEQYV.

The chain carries TRBV29-1 and TRBJ1-2, with unresolved D. The CDR3 is made up of 13 amino acids. The V end was cut by 5 bases, the J end by 4 bases, with 14 bases between. CDR1 and CDR2 (germline): SQVTM, ANQGSEA. The DNA of the CDR3 is TGCAGCGTTCGTCGTGGGCTGTCCTATGGCTACACCTTC. Residues: CSVRRGLSYGYTF.

The genes are TRBV6-1 and TRBJ2-5; possibly TRBD1 for D (6 bases). CDR1 is MNHNS and CDR2 is SASEGT in the germline V gene. V lost 3 bases and J 4 bases, leaving 18 bases between the germline ends. This CDR3 comprises 16 residues. The CDR3 here is CASSDGQYWVGETQYF. CDR3 sequence (DNA): TGTGCCAGCAGTGACGGACAGTACTGGGTCGGAGAGACCCAGTACTTC.

V gene TRBV28 combines with J gene TRBJ1-5, with D perhaps matching TRBD1 (5 bases). The CDR3 has 14 amino acids. The germline gives CDR1 MDHEN, CDR2 SYDVKM. Trimming stripped 6 bases from V and 5 bases from J, with 14 bases between. The CDR3 DNA is TGTGCCAGCAGACCGGAGGGGTCGTATCAGCCCCAGCATTTT. Protein sequence: CASRPEGSYQPQHF.

The sample holds one count of this clone. One junction end does not reproduce the germline sequence, and a read error may be involved. This rearrangement joins TRBV7-7 to TRBJ1-6; unclear D gene. This CDR3 contains 17 residues. Germline-derived CDR1 and CDR2 are SSHAT and FNYEAQ (reference sequence). DNA for the CDR3: TGTGCTAGCAGCTTAGAGTGGGCCAGCTCCTATAATTCACCCCTCCACTTT. It yields the protein CASSLEWASSYNSPLHF.

This chain uses TRBV19 with TRBJ1-2, with TRBD1 identical over 9 bases. The CDR3 is made up of 15 amino acids. The germline V gene has CDR1 LNHDA and CDR2 SQIVND (reference sequence). V shed 7 bases and J 3 bases; nucleotides not matched to a gene: 9. DNA for the CDR3: TGTGCCAGTACCATCGGGACAGGGCTACACTATGGCTACACCTTC. This codes for CASTIGTGLHYGYTF.

The J gene is TRBJ2-3, the V gene TRBV19; tentative D call: TRBD1 (5 bases). There are 15 residues in the CDR3. Between the trimmed V and J ends, which lost 0 bases and 4 bases, there was a span of 11 bases. The germline V gene has CDR1 LNHDA and CDR2 SQIVND (reference sequence). The chain's CDR3 is CASSIDRALADTQYF. The CDR3 nucleotides read TGTGCCAGTAGTATAGACAGGGCGTTAGCAGATACGCAGTATTTT.